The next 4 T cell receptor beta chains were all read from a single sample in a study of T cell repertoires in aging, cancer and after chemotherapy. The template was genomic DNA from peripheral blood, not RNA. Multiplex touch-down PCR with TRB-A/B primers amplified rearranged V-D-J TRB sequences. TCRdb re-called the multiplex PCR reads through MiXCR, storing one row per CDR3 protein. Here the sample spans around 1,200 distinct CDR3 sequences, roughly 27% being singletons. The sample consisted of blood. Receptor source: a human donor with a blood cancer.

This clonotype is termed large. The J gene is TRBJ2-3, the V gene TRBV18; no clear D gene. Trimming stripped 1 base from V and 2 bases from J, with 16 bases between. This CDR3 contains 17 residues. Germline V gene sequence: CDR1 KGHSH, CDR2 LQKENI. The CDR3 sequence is CASSPRRTSSNTDTQYF. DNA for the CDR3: TGTGCCAGCTCACCACGTAGAACTTCCTCTAACACAGATACGCAGTATTTT.

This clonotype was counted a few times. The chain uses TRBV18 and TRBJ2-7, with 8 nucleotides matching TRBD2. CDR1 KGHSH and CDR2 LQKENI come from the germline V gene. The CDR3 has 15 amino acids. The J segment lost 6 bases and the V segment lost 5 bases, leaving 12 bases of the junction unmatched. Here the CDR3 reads CASSSSGYYVLEQYF. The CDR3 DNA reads TGTGCCAGCTCATCTAGCGGGTACTACGTCCTCGAGCAGTACTTC.

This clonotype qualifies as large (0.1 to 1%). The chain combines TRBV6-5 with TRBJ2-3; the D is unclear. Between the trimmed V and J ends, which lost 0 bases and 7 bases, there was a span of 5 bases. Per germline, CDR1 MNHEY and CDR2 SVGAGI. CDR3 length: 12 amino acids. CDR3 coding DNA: TGTGCCAGCAGTTACTCCCTAAATACGCAGTATTTT. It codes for CASSYSLNTQYF.

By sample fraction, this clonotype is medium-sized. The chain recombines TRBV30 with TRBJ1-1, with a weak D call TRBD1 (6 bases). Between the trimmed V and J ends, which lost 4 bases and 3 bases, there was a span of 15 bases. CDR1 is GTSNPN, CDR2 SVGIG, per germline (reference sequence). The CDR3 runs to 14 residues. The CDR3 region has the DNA TGTGCCTGGAAGAGGGGGAGCGGGTACACTGAAGCTTTCTTT. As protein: CAWKRGSGYTEAFF.